The rows below give T cell receptor beta chains drawn from one sample of a study of cytomegalovirus exposure and HLA in healthy donors. Data came from immunoSEQ multiplex PCR; TCRdb stores just in-frame clones and leaves some out. The sample lists roughly 140,000 clones, 77% occurring once. The sequenced sample consisted of PBMCs. The receptors here all came from a woman between 50 and 59 years old in good health and CMV-seronegative. The CDR3 runs from the conserved cysteine through the conserved F or W. A D gene is named only where the DNA matches it firmly. The size field is filled for only some rows; it gives once, few, many or a size class.

D gene	clone size	V gene	J gene	CDR3 DNA	CDR3 protein
-	-	TRBV13	TRBJ2-7	TGTGCCAGCAGCTCTGGAGGGTGGGGCTCCTACGAGCAGTACTTC	CASSSGGWGSYEQYF
-	-	TRBV10-3	TRBJ1-1	TGTGCCAGCTCGACAATTTACACTGAAGCTTTCTTT	CASSTIYTEAFF
-	-	TRBV7-2	TRBJ1-2	TGTGCCAGCAGCCCCAGGACAGAGATTTATGGCTACACCTTC	CASSPRTEIYGYTF
-	few	TRBV11-2	TRBJ2-2	TGTGCCAGCAGCTGGGACAGACTAGCCGGGGAGCTGTTTTTT	CASSWDRLAGELFF
-	-	TRBV19	TRBJ1-5	TGTGCCAGTGCGGGGGGCGCGAATCAGCCCCAGCATTTT	CASAGGANQPQHF
TRBD2	-	TRBV7-2	TRBJ2-7	TGTGCCAGCAGCTTAGGCTCTAGCGGGGGGTTCTACGAGCAGTACTTC	CASSLGSSGGFYEQYF
TRBD1	-	TRBV5-1	TRBJ1-1	TGCGCCAGCAGCGCAGTAGGGGGCTGGAGGAACACTGAAGCTTTCTTT	CASSAVGGWRNTEAFF
TRBD2	-	TRBV7-9	TRBJ2-2	TGTGCCAGCAGCCCCTATCGGGCGGGGGGGCCGACCGGGGAGCTGTTTTTT	CASSPYRAGGPTGELFF
-	-	TRBV2	TRBJ1-3	TGTGCCAGCAGTGGGTACGGGCCAGGGATAGACACCATATATTTT	CASSGYGPGIDTIYF
TRBD1	-	TRBV19	TRBJ1-1	TGTGCCACTAACAGGGGGTGGGGAAAGGCAGAAGCTTTCTTT	CATNRGWGKAEAFF
TRBD2	-	TRBV5-4	TRBJ2-2	TGTGCCAGCAGCCCACCGGGACTAGCGGGGGGGCTTCCCGGGGAGCTGTTTTTT	CASSPPGLAGGLPGELFF
TRBD2	-	TRBV6-5	TRBJ2-3	TGTGCCAGCAGTTATAGCGGGGGAGAGGCAGATACGCAGTATTTT	CASSYSGGEADTQYF
-	-	TRBV5-6	TRBJ1-1	TGTGCCAGCAGCTTGATGAGTGAAGCTTTCTTT	CASSLMSEAFF
-	-	TRBV21-1	TRBJ2-7	TGTGCCAGCAGCAATCGTGATGTAGGGGGTGGGGACAGGGATTTGACCTACGAGCAGTACTTC	CASSNRDVGGGDRDLTYEQYF
-	-	TRBV27	TRBJ1-2	TGTGCCAGCAGTCCTAAGGTGGGCACATACTATGGCTACACCTTC	CASSPKVGTYYGYTF
-	-	TRBV5-1	TRBJ2-1	TGCGCCAGCAGCAACAACCAGGGCCTCTCCTACAATGAGCAGTTCTTC	CASSNNQGLSYNEQFF
-	-	TRBV5-8	TRBJ1-1	TGTGCCGCAGCGCCCTGGGCGGGGGCCGCTAACACTGAAGCTTTCTTT	CAAAPWAGAANTEAFF
TRBD2	once	TRBV18	TRBJ2-3	TGTACCAGCTCACCATGGGCGGGGGGCCAAACAGATACGCAGTATTTT	CTSSPWAGGQTDTQYF
TRBD1	-	TRBV6-5	TRBJ1-6	TGTGCCAGCAGTTACTCCGACAGGGCAGGTTCACCCCTCCACTTT	CASSYSDRAGSPLHF
TRBD2	-	TRBV19	TRBJ2-1	TGTGCCAGTAGTATCCTCGGAGCGGGGGCCTACAATGAGCAGTTCTTC	CASSILGAGAYNEQFF
-	-	TRBV6-5	TRBJ1-2	TGTGCCAGCAGTTACTCGAGGTCAGCGGCTGGCTACACCTTC	CASSYSRSAAGYTF
-	-	TRBV15	TRBJ2-5	TGTGCCACCAACAGGGACATGGGCCGAGAGACCCAGTACTTC	CATNRDMGRETQYF